A selection of T cell receptor beta chains follows, all from one sample in a study of post-analysis software for immune sequencing data. MiXCR, run by TCRdb on the PCR reads, gives a single entry per CDR3 protein. The data contain 820,000 or so distinct CDR3 sequences, roughly 50% of them singletons. Sequencing was performed on blood. The receptor source for this set is a girl under 18 with multiple sclerosis. CDR3s include the opening cysteine and the closing phenylalanine or tryptophan. Each record gives: V gene, D gene, clone size, J gene, CDR3 protein, CDR3 DNA. A D gene is named only where the DNA matches it firmly. The size field is filled for only some rows; it gives once, few, many or a size class.

>TRBV6-6|.|.|TRBJ1-1
CASTLGIQNTEAFF
TGTGCCAGCACTCTCGGGATACAGAACACTGAAGCTTTCTTT
>TRBV6-4|.|few|TRBJ2-3
CASSEQDGGAATDTQYF
TGTGCCAGCAGTGAGCAGGATGGGGGGGCGGCGACAGATACGCAGTATTTT
>TRBV6-5|.|once|TRBJ2-7
CASSSRADEQYF
TGTGCCAGCAGTTCAAGGGCCGACGAGCAGTACTTC
>TRBV20-1|TRBD1|.|TRBJ2-7
CSAQTGASSYEQYF
TGCAGTGCTCAAACAGGGGCCAGCTCCTACGAGCAGTACTTC
>TRBV5-5|.|.|TRBJ2-6
CASSLSSGHGANVLTF
TGTGCCAGCAGCTTGTCCTCGGGGCACGGGGCCAACGTCCTGACTTTC
>TRBV5-1|.|.|TRBJ2-1
CASSRGGRYNEQFF
TGTGCCAGCAGTCGAGGGGGGCGCTACAATGAGCAGTTCTTC
>TRBV6-1|.|.|TRBJ2-3
CASRTDLGLDKRGRDTQYF
TGTGCCAGCAGGACCGATCTTGGGCTGGACAAGAGGGGACGGGATACGCAGTATTTT
>TRBV4-1|.|once|TRBJ2-7
CASSQDLPSSYEQYF
TGCGCCAGCAGCCAAGATCTTCCCAGCTCCTACGAGCAGTACTTC
>TRBV19|.|.|TRBJ2-7
CASSTDSSSYEQYF
TGTGCCAGTAGTACGGACAGTTCTTCCTACGAGCAGTACTTC
>TRBV6-6|.|.|TRBJ1-1
CASSTLGRGTEAFF
TGTGCCAGCAGTACCCTGGGCCGGGGAACTGAAGCTTTCTTT
>TRBV10-3|.|.|TRBJ1-5
CAISQGGNNQPQHF
TGTGCCATCAGTCAAGGGGGGAACAATCAGCCCCAGCATTTT
>TRBV6-1|TRBD2|.|TRBJ2-1
CASSPTSGASSYNEQFF
TGTGCCAGCAGTCCGACTAGCGGGGCCAGCTCCTACAATGAGCAGTTCTTC
>TRBV21-1|.|.|TRBJ2-7
CASSKDRITEQYF
TGTGCCAGCAGCAAAGATAGGATCACCGAGCAGTACTTC
>TRBV7-2|.|.|TRBJ2-7
CASSYASAYEQYF
TGTGCCAGCAGCTACGCTAGTGCCTACGAGCAGTACTTC
>TRBV20-1|TRBD1|few|TRBJ2-7
CSAGGQGGEQYF
TGCAGTGCTGGAGGACAGGGAGGCGAGCAGTACTTC
>TRBV4-1|.|.|TRBJ2-7
CASSQPGQKYEQYF
TGCGCCAGCAGCCAGCCGGGACAAAAATACGAGCAGTACTTC
>TRBV27|TRBD1|few|TRBJ1-2
CASRGQGGGYTF
TGTGCCAGCAGGGGACAGGGCGGAGGCTACACCTTC
>TRBV12-3/TRBV12-4|TRBD1|.|TRBJ2-3
CASRHADRVTDTQYF
TGTGCCAGCAGACACGCGGACAGGGTCACAGATACGCAGTATTTT
>TRBV30|.|once|TRBJ1-2
CAWSEGGSNYGYTF
TGTGCCTGGAGTGAGGGGGGGTCCAACTATGGCTACACCTTC
>TRBV29-1|TRBD2|once|TRBJ2-1
CSVGLAGGQSSYNEQFF
TGCAGCGTGGGACTAGCGGGGGGACAAAGCTCCTACAATGAGCAGTTCTTC
>TRBV7-6|TRBD2|once|TRBJ2-5
CASSFGLAGTPETQYF
TGTGCCAGCAGCTTCGGACTAGCGGGGACCCCAGAGACCCAGTACTTC
>TRBV20-1|.|.|TRBJ2-1
CSASPAPVSYNEQFF
TGCAGTGCTAGCCCAGCGCCAGTCTCCTACAATGAGCAGTTCTTC
>TRBV12-3/TRBV12-4|.|.|TRBJ1-1
CASRVREGAEAFF
TGTGCCAGCAGAGTTAGGGAGGGGGCTGAAGCTTTCTTT
>TRBV30|.|.|TRBJ1-2
CAWSASGGFNYGYTF
TGTGCCTGGAGTGCCAGTGGGGGTTTTAACTATGGCTACACCTTC
>TRBV29-1|.|many|TRBJ2-1
CSVELLNSSYNEQFF
TGCAGCGTTGAATTGCTTAACAGCTCCTACAATGAGCAGTTCTTC
>TRBV7-9|.|.|TRBJ1-6
CASSLGGIVGASPLHF
TGTGCCAGCAGCTTAGGTGGGATCGTCGGGGCTTCACCCCTCCACTTT
>TRBV7-2|.|few|TRBJ1-2
CASSNGTVDGYTF
TGTGCCAGCAGCAACGGGACGGTGGATGGCTACACCTTC
>TRBV7-2|.|.|TRBJ2-6
CASSLARGGGANVLTF
TGTGCCAGCAGCTTAGCGAGGGGAGGTGGGGCCAACGTCCTGACTTTC
>TRBV2|.|few|TRBJ2-1
CASSEGRLNEQFF
TGTGCCAGCAGTGAAGGCAGACTGAATGAGCAGTTCTTC
>TRBV9|TRBD2|.|TRBJ2-3
CASSVEAGYGRTDTQYF
TGTGCCAGCAGCGTAGAAGCGGGGTACGGGCGCACAGATACGCAGTATTTT
>TRBV20-1|TRBD1|.|TRBJ2-7
CSARVPGQGADEQYF
TGCAGTGCTAGAGTACCGGGACAGGGGGCCGACGAGCAGTACTTC
>TRBV5-1|TRBD2|.|TRBJ2-1
CASSLVSGGAYEQFF
TGCGCCAGCAGCTTGGTTAGCGGGGGGGCCTATGAGCAGTTCTTC
>TRBV12-3/TRBV12-4|.|.|TRBJ1-4
CASSLRQTTNEKLFF
TGTGCCAGCAGCCTACGACAGACAACTAATGAAAAACTGTTTTTT
>TRBV24-1|TRBD2|few|TRBJ2-1
CATSEGTSVYNEQFF
TGTGCCACCAGTGAAGGGACTAGCGTATACAATGAGCAGTTCTTC
>TRBV5-1|.|.|TRBJ2-1
CASSLDAPRDNEQFF
TGCGCCAGCAGTTTGGACGCCCCGAGGGATAATGAGCAGTTCTTC
>TRBV21-1|.|.|TRBJ2-7
CASSGRTSGISYEQYF
TGTGCCAGCAGCGGTCGGACTAGCGGAATCTCCTACGAGCAGTACTTC
>TRBV27|.|few|TRBJ2-5
CASRSLILETQYF
TGTGCCAGCAGGTCTCTCATACTGGAGACCCAGTACTTC
>TRBV20-1|.|.|TRBJ2-7
CSASKVSYEQYF
TGCAGTGCTAGTAAGGTTTCCTACGAGCAGTACTTC
>TRBV29-1|.|.|TRBJ2-5
CSVGLSEETQYF
TGCAGCGTTGGACTTTCGGAAGAGACCCAGTACTTC
>TRBV12-3/TRBV12-4|.|.|TRBJ2-7
CASSLWARGGAYEQYF
TGTGCCAGCAGTTTATGGGCTAGAGGGGGGGCCTACGAGCAGTACTTC
>TRBV29-1|TRBD2|.|TRBJ2-5
CSVGGLAGQYF
TGCAGCGTTGGGGGACTAGCGGGACAGTACTTC
>TRBV20-1|TRBD1|.|TRBJ2-1
CSASWSRTGTYNERFF
TGCAGTGCTAGCTGGTCTCGGACAGGGACCTACAATGAGAGGTTCTTC
>TRBV29-1|TRBD1|.|TRBJ2-5
CSVDRGYQETQYF
TGCAGCGTTGACAGGGGGTACCAAGAGACCCAGTACTTC
>TRBV6-6|TRBD1|.|TRBJ1-1
CASSYSGQGSEAFF
TGTGCCAGCAGTTACTCAGGACAGGGGTCTGAAGCTTTCTTT
>TRBV7-9|TRBD1|once|TRBJ2-7
CASSGRDRFYEQYF
TGTGCCAGCAGCGGACGGGACAGATTCTACGAGCAGTACTTC
>TRBV7-3|TRBD1|few|TRBJ1-1
CASSPTGTVNTEAFF
TGTGCCAGCAGCCCTACCGGGACAGTAAACACTGAAGCTTTCTTT
>TRBV27|.|few|TRBJ2-1
CASSLPLGNEQFF
TGTGCCAGCAGTTTACCCCTGGGAAATGAGCAGTTCTTC
>TRBV20-1|TRBD1|few|TRBJ1-2
CSAPRGTGDSYGYTF
TGCAGTGCCCCCCGCGGGACAGGGGATAGCTATGGCTACACCTTC
>TRBV29-1|.|.|TRBJ2-3
CSVGKLGTQYF
TGCAGCGTCGGGAAGTTGGGTACGCAGTATTTT